What follows are 16 T cell receptor beta chains derived from one specimen sequenced in a study of CD8 T cells in Susac syndrome. Random hexamers were used to reverse transcribe the RNA input (about 0.5 to 1 ug). Each CDR3 protein gets one entry after TCRdb re-called the immunoSEQ multiplex PCR reads with MiXCR. The sample has 150,000 to 250,000 distinct CDR3 sequences, around 96% seen once. Sequencing used CD4+ T cells from PBMCs. The receptors originated from a human donor with multiple sclerosis.

The chain couples TRBV12-3 or TRBV12-4 to TRBJ1-5; D is possibly TRBD1 (5 bases). V was trimmed by 2 bases and J by 0 bases, leaving 26 bases between them. The length of the CDR3 is 21 residues. CDR3: CASSLRRTLGASHVSNQPQHF. CDR3 in DNA: TGTGCCAGCAGTTTACGCCGGACCCTTGGGGCTAGTCACGTTAGCAATCAGCCCCAGCATTTT.

The CDR3 nucleotides read TGTGCCAGCTCGGGGGGTGAGGAGCAGTACTTC. This translates into CASSGGEEQYF. The V gene is TRBV18, the J gene TRBJ2-7, with TRBD2 as a possible D gene (6 bases). The CDR3 is 11 amino acids. The germline CDR1 and CDR2 sequences are KGHSH and LQKENI. Trimming pared 6 bases from V and 7 bases from J, leaving 10 bases between.

This clonotype was recorded once. The chain uses TRBV3-1 and TRBJ1-1, with D perhaps TRBD1 (6 bases). The CDR3 is made up of 15 amino acids. The V gene lost 3 bases and the J gene lost 4 bases, with 15 bases spanning the gap. Per germline, CDR1 LGHDT and CDR2 YNNKEL (reference sequence). CDR3 protein: CASSHEDRSGTEAFF. The DNA for the CDR3 is TGTGCCAGCAGCCACGAAGACAGGTCGGGCACTGAAGCTTTCTTT.

This sequence joins TRBV27 and TRBJ2-3; D gene uncertain. Germline CDR1 and CDR2: MNHEY and SMNVEV (reference sequence). The CDR3 consists of 14 residues. V was pared by 4 bases and J by 3 bases, with 11 bases between. Written as DNA, the CDR3 is TGTGCCAGCAGTTCCCCCCGTCAGACAGATACGCAGTATTTT. Residues: CASSSPRQTDTQYF.

This chain links TRBV5-5 with TRBJ2-3; D is possibly TRBD1 or TRBD2 (6 bases each). CDR1 and CDR2 from the germline V gene are SGHKS and YYEKEE (reference sequence). The CDR3 runs to 13 residues. The V end was cut by 4 bases, the J end by 5 bases, with 11 bases between. The CDR3 here is CASSQGGGDTQYF. CDR3 in DNA: TGTGCCAGCAGCCAAGGAGGGGGAGATACGCAGTATTTT.

The rearrangement links TRBV7-9 to TRBJ1-5; maybe TRBD1 (6 bases). V was pared by 5 bases and J by 6 bases, with 14 bases between. This CDR3 comprises 14 residues. Germline V CDR1 and CDR2: SEHNR, FQNEAQ (reference sequence). The CDR3 sequence is CASSRYREGQPQHF. The CDR3, as DNA: TGTGCCAGCAGCCGTTACAGGGAAGGTCAGCCCCAGCATTTT.

The rearrangement uses TRBV30 and TRBJ1-4; TRBD1 is a possible D gene (6 bases). The CDR3 spans 13 residues. Trimming took off 7 bases at V and 6 bases at J, with 15 bases between the two ends. Looked up from germline, CDR1 is GTSNPN and CDR2 is SVGIG (reference sequence). CDR3 sequence: CASDHRQDEKLFF. CDR3 coding DNA: TGTGCCTCCGACCACCGACAGGATGAAAAACTGTTTTTT.

The chain carries TRBV12-3 or TRBV12-4 and TRBJ2-3, with D possibly being TRBD2 (6 bases). The CDR3 extends over 14 amino acids. The V and J ends lost 8 bases and 2 bases respectively, with 14 bases between them. CDR3 DNA: TGTGCCAGCGATCCGGGAGCATTCACAGATACGCAGTATTTT. Its protein is CASDPGAFTDTQYF.

This sequence joins TRBV20-1 and TRBJ1-5, with D perhaps matching TRBD1 (5 bases). Trimming shortened V by 0 bases and J by 5 bases, and 11 bases separated the two germline ends. Looked up from germline, CDR1 is DFQATT and CDR2 is SNEGSKA (reference sequence). The CDR3 has 14 residues. Here the CDR3 DNA reads TGCAGTGCTAGAGAGGGACCTTTTTATCAGCCCCAGCATTTT. Its translation is CSAREGPFYQPQHF.

This clonotype is a singleton in its sample. The chain has TRBV12-3 or TRBV12-4 and TRBJ1-5, with D uncertain. This CDR3 spans 12 amino acids. Trimming left V 0 bases short and J 9 bases short, with 6 bases between. For the CDR3, the DNA is TGTGCCAGCAGTTTAGCCCTCGGGCCCCAGCATTTT. Its translation: CASSLALGPQHF.

This clonotype was recorded only once. This chain connects TRBV20-1 to TRBJ1-1; no clear D. Germline V gene sequence: CDR1 DFQATT, CDR2 SNEGSKA (reference sequence). The germline V and J ends were trimmed by 4 bases and 1 base, with 10 bases remaining between them. The CDR3 length is 13 residues. CDR3 sequence (DNA): TGCAGTGCTAATAGGGATACGAACACTGAAGCTTTCTTT. This translates into CSANRDTNTEAFF.

The chain recombines TRBV19 with TRBJ2-4; a possible D gene is TRBD2 (6 bases). Germline lookup yields CDR1 LNHDA and CDR2 SQIVND (reference sequence). The CDR3 extends over 12 amino acids. Trimming shortened V by 6 bases and J by 13 bases, and 16 bases separated the two germline ends. Here the CDR3 reads CASSWRGGEQYF. CDR3 nucleotide sequence: TGTGCCAGTAGCTGGCGCGGAGGGGAACAGTACTTC.

The CDR3 DNA reads as TGCAGTGCTAGAGGACAGGGGGCTGGAAACACCATATATTTT. This codes for CSARGQGAGNTIYF. The chain has TRBV20-1 and TRBJ1-3; the match to TRBD1 covers 9 bases. CDR1 and CDR2 (germline): DFQATT, SNEGSKA (reference sequence). The CDR3 spans 14 residues. V was pared by 1 base and J by 2 bases, with 0 bases of the junction left unmatched.

The chain uses TRBV20-1 and TRBJ1-6; no clear D gene. Trimming shortened V by 3 bases and J by 9 bases, and 18 bases separated the two germline ends. This CDR3 has 15 amino acids. Per the germline V gene, CDR1 is DFQATT and CDR2 is SNEGSKA (reference sequence). Written as DNA, the CDR3 is TGCAGTGCTAGGGGCAGCCCTACCTTAAGTTCACCCCTCCACTTT. This encodes CSARGSPTLSSPLHF.

The rearrangement uses TRBV24-1 and TRBJ2-3; weak D call: TRBD1 (5 bases). CDR1 is KGHDR and CDR2 is SFDVKD in the germline V gene. Trimming stripped 9 bases from V and 2 bases from J, with 11 bases between. This CDR3 has 13 residues. CDR3 nucleotides: TGTGCCACCGGAACCAGGGACACAGATACGCAGTATTTT. It translates to CATGTRDTDTQYF.

V is TRBV24-1 and J is TRBJ1-3; D is unclear. The length of the CDR3 is 15 residues. V was cut by 4 bases and J by 0 bases, with 9 bases left in between. Germline assignment: CDR1 KGHDR and CDR2 SFDVKD. The CDR3 protein is CATSDSTRSGNTIYF. The CDR3 coding sequence is TGTGCCACCAGTGACTCGACCCGCTCTGGAAACACCATATATTTT.